Following are 7 T cell receptor beta chains from one sample sequenced in a study of blood T cell repertoires in COVID-19. Assay used: immunoSEQ multiplex PCR; TCRdb lists only in-frame clones, some missing. The sample has fewer than 700,000 clones; around nine tenths are singletons. Input material: peripheral blood. All receptors come from a woman aged 45-65 years with COVID-19, enrolled during active disease.

The table lists this clone with a count of one. This chain connects TRBV2 to TRBJ1-1, with a tentative D call TRBD1 (6 bases). In germline, CDR1 is SNHLY, CDR2 FYNNEI. The CDR3 contains 21 residues. V was pared by 8 bases and J by 4 bases, with 38 bases between. The CDR3 here is CASGDSKDGGRGIFRGTEAFF. DNA of the CDR3: TGTGCCAGCGGAGATAGCAAGGATGGTGGCAGGGGAATTTTTAGGGGCACTGAAGCTTTCTTT.

This rearrangement joins TRBV11-1 to TRBJ1-1; D unclear. This CDR3 has 11 amino acids. Germline V lookup: CDR1 SGHAT, CDR2 FQDESV (reference sequence). With 10 bases removed from V and 1 base from J, the gap between germline ends came to 7 bases. The CDR3 DNA reads as TGTGCCACCCCCGGGAACACTGAAGCTTTCTTT. The encoded protein is CATPGNTEAFF. The full variable domain, with the rest looked up from reference TRBV11-1 and TRBJ1-1, is EAEVAQSPRYKITEKSQAVAFWCDPISGHATLYWYRQILGQGPELLVQFQDESVVDDSQLPKDRFSAERLKGVDSTLKIQPAELGDSAMYLCATPGNTEAFFGQGTRLTVV.

This sequence joins TRBV7-2 and TRBJ1-4, with unresolved D. V was clipped by 1 base and J by 8 bases, with 8 bases between them. Germline V lookup: CDR1 SGHTA, CDR2 FQGNSA. The CDR3 length is 13 residues. Here the CDR3 reads CASSLEAPEKLFF. DNA of the CDR3: TGTGCCAGCAGCTTAGAAGCTCCCGAAAAACTGTTTTTT.

There are a few counts of this clone. The V call is TRBV7-8, the J call TRBJ2-2; D is ambiguous. Trimming took off 2 bases at V and 1 base at J, with 5 bases between the two ends. There are 14 residues in the CDR3. Germline V gives CDR1 SGHVS, CDR2 FQNEAQ. As DNA, the CDR3 is TGTGCCAGCAGCTTACGCAGGAACACCGGGGAGCTGTTTTTT. The encoded protein is CASSLRRNTGELFF.

This rearrangement joins TRBV27 to TRBJ1-2, with 7 nucleotides matching TRBD1. V trimming: 0 bases; J trimming: 4 bases; junction bases outside the gene matches: 5. The CDR3 consists of 15 residues. CDR1 is MNHEY and CDR2 is SMNVEV in the germline V gene (reference sequence). CDR3 sequence reads: CASSLSTGSVYGYTF. The CDR3 DNA follows: TGTGCCAGCAGTTTATCGACAGGGAGCGTCTATGGCTACACCTTC.

V gene TRBV19 combines with J gene TRBJ1-5; D is uncertain. V lost 7 bases to trimming and J lost 7 bases, with 17 bases between them. Germline V gene sequence: CDR1 LNHDA, CDR2 SQIVND (reference sequence). The CDR3 sequence is 14 residues long. The CDR3 DNA is TGTGCCAGTACCCCAATACGGGATGGGCAGCCCCAGCATTTT. Its protein is CASTPIRDGQPQHF.

The V gene is TRBV5-1, the J gene TRBJ2-5, with 9 bases that match TRBD2. J lost 3 bases, V lost 0 bases, and 9 bases had no gene match. CDR3 length: 17 amino acids. Germline V lookup: CDR1 SGHRS, CDR2 YFSETQ. CDR3 sequence (DNA): TGCGCCAGCAGCTTGGGATTAGCGGGGGCTGGGGAAGAGACCCAGTACTTC. This gives the protein CASSLGLAGAGEETQYF.